The 16 T cell receptor beta chains below all came from one sample that was sequenced in a study of blood T cell repertoires in COVID-19. Assay used: immunoSEQ multiplex PCR; TCRdb lists only in-frame clones, some missing. The table has approximately 70,000 clones, roughly 88% seen once; the top ten hold 1% to 1.5%. Sequenced material: peripheral blood. These receptors were collected from an older woman with acute or convalescent COVID-19.

This chain links TRBV5-1 with TRBJ2-2; 9 bases align to TRBD1. This CDR3 comprises 16 residues. Trimming took 2 bases from V and 4 from J; bases not matched to a gene: 6. Germline CDR1 SGHRS, CDR2 YFSETQ. For the CDR3, the DNA is TGCGCCAGCAGCTTTGGGGACAGGGTAGGCACCGGGGAGCTGTTTTTT. It specifies CASSFGDRVGTGELFF. The variable domain in full, with the rest retrieved from reference TRBV5-1 and TRBJ2-2, is KAGVTQTPRYLIKTRGQQVTLSCSPISGHRSVSWYQQTPGQGLQFLFEYFSETQRNKGNFPGRFSGRQFSNSRSEMNVSTLELGDSALYLCASSFGDRVGTGELFFGEGSRLTVL.

The CDR3 DNA sequence: TGTGCCAGCAGTTTCGAACCCAGGGCGACTAGCGGCACAGATACGCAGTATTTT. It codes for CASSFEPRATSGTDTQYF. J is TRBJ2-3 and V is TRBV27; the match to TRBD2 covers 8 bases. The germline CDR1 and CDR2 sequences are MNHEY and SMNVEV (reference sequence). The CDR3 extends over 18 amino acids. The junction had 12 bases not matched to a gene; V was cut back by 3 bases and J by 1 base.

The CDR3 region is CASSARTSTDTQYF. As DNA, the CDR3 is TGTGCCAGCAGCGCTAGGACTAGCACAGATACGCAGTATTTT. The V and J genes are TRBV6-5 and TRBJ2-3; possibly TRBD2 for D (5 bases). V was cut by 6 bases and J by 0 bases, with 10 bases left in between. The CDR3 consists of 14 residues. The germline CDR1 and CDR2 sequences are MNHEY and SVGAGI.

The rearrangement uses TRBV11-3 and TRBJ1-3; TRBD1 matches at 7 bases. CDR1 and CDR2 from the germline V gene are SGHNT and YENEEA. The CDR3 has 15 amino acids. Unmatched junction bases numbered 3, after V lost 1 base and J lost 3 bases. The CDR3 region has the DNA TGTGCCAGCAGCTTAGGGGGACAGCTTGGAAACACCATATATTTT. It codes for CASSLGGQLGNTIYF.

This clone was observed a single time. The chain carries TRBV5-5 and TRBJ1-2, with a possible D match to TRBD1 (5 bases). CDR1 and CDR2 (germline): SGHKS, YYEKEE (reference sequence). The CDR3 loop spans 13 amino acids. Trimming took off 1 base at V and 8 bases at J, with 12 bases between the two ends. DNA for the CDR3: TGTGCCAGCAGCTTGTCACTAAAGGGGGGCTACACCTTC. It codes for CASSLSLKGGYTF.

The chain couples TRBV27 to TRBJ2-3; TRBD2 agrees at 16 bases. CDR3 size: 16 residues. The V segment lost 4 bases and the J segment 6 bases; nucleotides outside the gene matches: 4. In germline, CDR1 is MNHEY, CDR2 SMNVEV (reference sequence). CDR3 protein: CASSSGLAGGPDTQYF. CDR3 DNA sequence: TGTGCCAGCAGTTCGGGACTAGCGGGAGGGCCGGATACGCAGTATTTT.

This clone was recorded once. The chain joins TRBV6-6 to TRBJ1-1, with D maybe TRBD1 (5 bases). V was clipped by 7 bases and J by 6 bases, with 15 bases between them. CDR3 length equals 13 residues. Germline V gene data show CDR1 as MNHNY and CDR2 as SVGAGI (reference sequence). This CDR3 is CASTLAGEAEAFF. The CDR3 DNA sequence: TGTGCCAGCACCCTGGCGGGGGAAGCTGAAGCTTTCTTT.

This chain joins TRBV27 and TRBJ2-7; unclear D gene. Between the trimmed V and J ends, which lost 9 bases and 0 bases, there was a span of 12 bases. This CDR3 is built from 13 residues. Germline V CDR1 and CDR2: MNHEY, SMNVEV (reference sequence). The DNA of the CDR3 is TGTGCCAGAGACCGAGGTCCCTCCTACGAGCAGTACGTC. Residues: CARDRGPSYEQYV.

J is TRBJ1-3 and V is TRBV14; 8 bases line up with TRBD1. Germline CDR1 and CDR2: SGHDN and FVKESK. The CDR3 totals 14 residues. The V and J ends lost 0 bases and 8 bases, in that order; junction bases with no gene match: 3. The CDR3 here is CASSQDRQGHTIYF. The CDR3, as DNA: TGTGCCAGCAGCCAAGACAGACAGGGGCACACCATATATTTT.

The genes are TRBV20-1 and TRBJ2-7, with TRBD1 as a possible D gene (5 bases). Trimming left V 3 bases short and J 3 bases short, with 12 bases between. There are 13 residues in the CDR3. Germline V lookup: CDR1 DFQATT, CDR2 SNEGSKA (reference sequence). The DNA of the CDR3 is TGCAGTGCTAGTGACCCCGGACACTACGAGCAGTACGTC. Translated: CSASDPGHYEQYV.

The chain carries TRBV28 and TRBJ1-1, with D possibly matching TRBD1 (5 bases). With 8 bases removed from V and 6 bases from J, the gap between germline ends came to 16 bases. The CDR3 is 13 amino acids. Germline V lookup: CDR1 MDHEN, CDR2 SYDVKM. CDR3 residues: CASARDSMSEAFF. CDR3 in DNA: TGTGCCAGCGCTCGGGACTCCATGTCTGAAGCTTTCTTT.

The gene calls are TRBV5-1 and TRBJ2-5; 15 nucleotides match TRBD2. Germline V CDR1 and CDR2: SGHRS, YFSETQ. V shed 3 bases and J 4 bases; nucleotides not matched to a gene: 13. The CDR3 runs 19 residues. In DNA, the CDR3 is TGCGCCAGCAGCTACCAACCCGGACTAGCGGGAGGGCCGTCAGAGACCCAGTACTTC. It specifies CASSYQPGLAGGPSETQYF.

V usage is TRBV7-9 and J usage is TRBJ2-2, with TRBD1 matching over 8 bases. The germline CDR1 and CDR2 sequences are SEHNR and FQNEAQ (reference sequence). V shed 5 bases, J shed 11 bases, and the junction held 7 bases outside the gene matches. The CDR3 loop spans 13 amino acids. The CDR3 nucleotides are TGTGCCAGCAGCCCATCGGACAGGGCCGAGCTGTTTTTT. This gives the protein CASSPSDRAELFF.

V and J are TRBV28 and TRBJ1-1; no clear D. Germline assignment: CDR1 MDHEN and CDR2 SYDVKM. The CDR3 is 15 amino acids. V shed 2 bases and J shed 5 bases, with 15 bases lying between them. The CDR3 reads CASSLEGMGGTEAFF. The CDR3 DNA reads as TGTGCCAGCAGTTTAGAAGGGATGGGAGGGACTGAAGCTTTCTTT. Full variable domain (rest looked up from reference TRBV28 and TRBJ1-1): DVKVTQSSRYLVKRTGEKVFLECVQDMDHENMFWYRQDPGLGLRLIYFSYDVKMKEKGDIPEGYSVSREKKERFSLILESASTNQTSMYLCASSLEGMGGTEAFFGQGTRLTVV.

This clone appeared a single time. This sequence joins TRBV9 and TRBJ1-6; the match to TRBD1 covers 9 bases. Germline V gene sequence: CDR1 SGDLS, CDR2 YYNGEE. CDR3 length equals 15 residues. Trimming took 4 bases from V and 9 from J; bases not matched to a gene: 8. The CDR3 DNA follows: TGTGCCAGCAGCCAAACGACAGGGGGTTTTTCACCCCTCCACTTT. This translates into CASSQTTGGFSPLHF.

The chain uses TRBV6-5 and TRBJ1-2; weak D call: TRBD1 (6 bases). Per germline, CDR1 MNHEY and CDR2 SVGAGI. CDR3 size: 14 residues. V lost 7 bases to trimming and J lost 3 bases, with 15 bases between them. CDR3: CASNNPGGDYGYTF. CDR3 sequence (DNA): TGTGCCAGCAATAATCCGGGGGGCGACTATGGCTACACCTTC.